The 8 T cell receptor beta chains below all came from one sample that was sequenced in a study of cytomegalovirus exposure and HLA in healthy donors. PCR was performed using 60 Vbeta and 13 Jbeta primers. Assay: immunoSEQ multiplex PCR; the TCRdb copy retains only in-frame clones and omits some. The profile shows nearly 110,000 clones, over 70% of them singletons. Sequenced: PBMCs. These receptors all stem from a female donor in good health and CMV-seronegative.

The chain couples TRBV11-3 to TRBJ2-7; TRBD2 agrees at 7 bases. From germline, CDR1 is SGHNT and CDR2 YENEEA. This CDR3 region has 15 residues. With 4 bases clipped from V and 2 bases from J, the junction kept 8 bases outside the gene matches. CDR3 sequence reads: CASSSFAGAAYEQYF. CDR3 DNA sequence: TGTGCCAGCAGCTCCTTTGCGGGAGCTGCCTACGAGCAGTACTTC.

V is TRBV13 and J is TRBJ2-2; 7 bases line up with TRBD2. CDR1 and CDR2 from the germline V gene are PRHDT and FYEKMQ (reference sequence). The CDR3 has 15 amino acids. V trimming: 2 bases; J trimming: 7 bases; junction bases outside the gene matches: 7. The CDR3 loop is CASSLHGRMIGELFF. CDR3 sequence (DNA): TGTGCCAGCAGCTTACACGGGAGGATGATCGGGGAGCTGTTTTTT.

The chain uses TRBV7-8 and TRBJ2-5; the D is unclear. Germline lookup yields CDR1 SGHVS and CDR2 FQNEAQ. This CDR3 contains 12 residues. V was pared by 1 base and J by 4 bases, with 4 bases between. CDR3 protein: CASSLVVETQYF. The CDR3 DNA reads as TGTGCCAGCAGCTTAGTCGTAGAGACCCAGTACTTC.

The chain links TRBV9 to TRBJ1-2; 7 bases match TRBD1. Germline values: CDR1 SGDLS, CDR2 YYNGEE. The CDR3 runs 15 residues. After removal of 3 bases from V and 2 bases from J, the junction contained 7 bases not matched to a gene. The CDR3 bases are TGTGCCAGCAGCGCCCAACCACAGGGGAACTATGGCTACACCTTC. Its translation: CASSAQPQGNYGYTF. Looking up the rest from reference TRBV9 and TRBJ1-2 gives the full variable domain: DSGVTQTPKHLITATGQRVTLRCSPRSGDLSVYWYQQSLDQGLQFLIQYYNGEERAKGNILERFSAQQFPDLHSELNLSSLELGDSALYFCASSAQPQGNYGYTFGSGTRLTVV.

The chain links TRBV30 to TRBJ2-5, with TRBD2 as a possible D gene (6 bases). Trimming left V 3 bases short and J 5 bases short, with 13 bases between. Germline loops: CDR1 GTSNPN, CDR2 SVGIG (reference sequence). The CDR3 consists of 13 residues. CDR3 sequence (DNA): TGTGCCTGGAGCCCCCTAGCGCCTGAGACCCAGTACTTC. This encodes CAWSPLAPETQYF.

The chain links TRBV30 to TRBJ1-1, with D unclear. The germline gives CDR1 GTSNPN, CDR2 SVGIG (reference sequence). The CDR3 is 12 amino acids. The V and J ends lost 2 bases and 4 bases respectively, with 8 bases between them. The CDR3 sequence: CAWSFRGTEAFF. The CDR3 nucleotides read TGTGCCTGGAGTTTCCGGGGCACTGAAGCTTTCTTT.

The chain joins TRBV6-6 to TRBJ2-7, with TRBD2 matching over 9 bases. This CDR3 has 14 residues. The germline V gene encodes CDR1 MNHNY and CDR2 SVGAGI (reference sequence). The junction had 5 bases not matched to a gene; V was cut back by 2 bases and J by 6 bases. The CDR3 spells CASSYPAGGSEQYF. The CDR3 DNA reads TGTGCCAGCAGTTACCCTGCGGGGGGGAGCGAGCAGTACTTC.

CDR3 in amino acids: CASSLGRSNEQFF. As DNA, the CDR3 is TGTGCCAGCAGTTTGGGCAGAAGCAATGAGCAGTTCTTC. The chain recombines TRBV27 with TRBJ2-1; no firm D call. Germline lookup yields CDR1 MNHEY and CDR2 SMNVEV (reference sequence). This CDR3 has 13 amino acids. V was trimmed by 3 bases and J by 6 bases, leaving 9 bases between them.